This entry concerns a single T cell receptor beta chain. Its antigen specificity is not known. Base qualities are missing; no much larger clone stands one base away. The receptor library was made with the immunoSEQ multiplex PCR assay. Drawn from immuneACCESS, this table holds only the in-frame rearrangements with V and J called that TCRdb kept. Clones are partly lost; checked studies trace under half to an unresolved V gene and leave the rest unexplained. For this sample there are approximately 88,000 clones; approximately 90% appear just once. The ten largest account for about 1.5% of the sample. The source of the sample is a study of T cells after somatic rescue of genetic block (dated by TCRdb to about 2020). Broadly, across the study: What the study looked at was long-term robustness, specifically in a T-cell system that came about through somatic rescue of a genetic block in T-cell development.

Based on the germline V gene, the CDR1 and CDR2 sequences are MDHEN and SYDVKM. From cysteine to phenylalanine, the CDR3 is 14 amino acids long. The only DNA kept is the CDR3, 42 bases in frame from the first base. V loses 5 bases, J loses 6 bases, and the germline ends lie 17 bases apart. This receptor was identified in a woman aged 18-29 years. The sequenced material came from peripheral blood mononuclear cells (PBMCs). The sequence joins TRBV28 to TRBJ2-7; the D segment cannot be called with confidence. DNA sequence: TGTGCCAGCAGTCTCGTCACGACCCGCCGCGAGCAGTACTTC. This gives the protein CASSLVTTRREQYF.